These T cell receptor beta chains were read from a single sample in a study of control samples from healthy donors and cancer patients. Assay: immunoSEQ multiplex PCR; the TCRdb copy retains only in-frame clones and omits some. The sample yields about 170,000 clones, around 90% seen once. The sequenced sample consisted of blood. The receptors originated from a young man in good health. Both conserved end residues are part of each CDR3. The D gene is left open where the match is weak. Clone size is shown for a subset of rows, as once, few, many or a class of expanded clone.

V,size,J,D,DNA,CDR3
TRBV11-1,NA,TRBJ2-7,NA,TGTGCCAGCAGCTTGTCAAGTGGGGGCTACGAGCAGTACTTC,CASSLSSGGYEQYF
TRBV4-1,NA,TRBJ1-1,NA,TGCGCCAGCAGCCACCGGGACGTAAACGTTGAGGCTTTCTTT,CASSHRDVNVEAFF
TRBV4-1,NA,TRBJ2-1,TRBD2,TGCGCCAGCAGGTTTAGACTAGCGGGAGGGGACCCCTCCTACAATGAGCAGTTCTTC,CASRFRLAGGDPSYNEQFF
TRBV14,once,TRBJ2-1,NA,TGTGCCAGCAGCCAAGGTTCGGAGCAGTTCTTC,CASSQGSEQFF
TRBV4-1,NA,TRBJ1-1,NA,TGCGCCAGCAGCTTGATCGGAAACACTGAAGCTTTCTTT,CASSLIGNTEAFF
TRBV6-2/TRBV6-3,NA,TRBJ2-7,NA,TGTGCCAGCAGTTACCCCGTAATAGAGCAGTACTTC,CASSYPVIEQYF
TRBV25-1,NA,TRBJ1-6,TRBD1,TGTGCCAGCAGGTGGGACAGGGATAGTTCACCCCTCCACTTT,CASRWDRDSSPLHF
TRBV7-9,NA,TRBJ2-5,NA,TGTGCCAGCAGCTTAGGGACGCCAGAGACCCAGTACTTC,CASSLGTPETQYF
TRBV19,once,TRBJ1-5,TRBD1,TGTGCCAGTAGTATAGATAGGGGGGGGGACAGGGGGCATCAGCCCCAGCATTTT,CASSIDRGGDRGHQPQHF
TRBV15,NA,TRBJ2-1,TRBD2,TGTGCCACCAAGCGGGAGGTTGGTGGGTACAATGAGCAGTTCTTC,CATKREVGGYNEQFF
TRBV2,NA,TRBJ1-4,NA,TGTGCCAGCATGCTACAGGGTAGAAACGAAAAACTGTTTTTT,CASMLQGRNEKLFF
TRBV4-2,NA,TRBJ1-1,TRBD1,TGTGCCAGCAGCCAAGATTCTTCGGTCGTCGGGGACAGGGAGTACACTGAAGCTTTCTTT,CASSQDSSVVGDREYTEAFF
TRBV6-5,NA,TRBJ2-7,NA,TGTGCCAGCACCTCAGGCCCCAAGTACTCCTACGAGCAGTACTTC,CASTSGPKYSYEQYF
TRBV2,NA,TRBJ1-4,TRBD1,TGTGCCAGCAGTGAAACGGGACAGGGCTTAAAACTGTTTTTT,CASSETGQGLKLFF
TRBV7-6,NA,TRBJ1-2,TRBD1,TGTGCCAGCAGCTTACTCAAAACGGGACAGTCTGACTTC,CASSLLKTGQSDF
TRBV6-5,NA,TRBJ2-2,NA,TGTGCCAGCACAAGACAGCGGCAGAGTACCGGGGAGCTGTTTTTT,CASTRQRQSTGELFF
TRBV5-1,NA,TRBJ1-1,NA,TGCGCCAGCAGCTCCCTCCGGGACGGAAATGAAGCTTTCTTT,CASSSLRDGNEAFF
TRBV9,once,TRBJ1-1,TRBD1,TGTGCCAGCAGCGCCCAGACAGGGGGCGCGACTTTCTTT,CASSAQTGGATFF
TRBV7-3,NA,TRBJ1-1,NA,TGTGCCAGCAGCTTTCAGATCCGGCCCATGAACACTGAAGCTTTCTTT,CASSFQIRPMNTEAFF
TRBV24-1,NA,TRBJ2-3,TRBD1,TGTGCCACTAGAGGACCGGGACAGGGGCTAGATACGCAGTATTTT,CATRGPGQGLDTQYF
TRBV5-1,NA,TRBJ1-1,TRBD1,TGCGCCAGCAGCTTGGGGTGGGACAGGGGGCAGGAGTCCACTGAAGCTTTCTTT,CASSLGWDRGQESTEAFF
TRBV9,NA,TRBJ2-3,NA,TGTGCCAGCAGCGTAACAGCCACAGATACGCAGTATTTT,CASSVTATDTQYF
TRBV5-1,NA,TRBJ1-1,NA,TGCGCCAGCAGCTACCAGGGTACGGGTTCGAACACTGAAGCTTTCTTT,CASSYQGTGSNTEAFF
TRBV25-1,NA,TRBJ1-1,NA,TGTGCCAGCAGTTTTGGGTCCGAAGCTTTCTTT,CASSFGSEAFF
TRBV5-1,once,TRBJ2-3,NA,TGCGCCAGCAGCACACAGGGTTCGACAGATACGCAGTATTTT,CASSTQGSTDTQYF
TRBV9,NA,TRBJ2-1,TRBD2,TGTGCCAGCAGACCGGATAGCGGGATATCTCCCAATGAGCAGTTCTTC,CASRPDSGISPNEQFF
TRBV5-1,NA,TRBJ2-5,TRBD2,TGCGCCAGCAAGGAAAGCGGGGCGCCGCTAAACCAAGAGACCCAGTACTTC,CASKESGAPLNQETQYF
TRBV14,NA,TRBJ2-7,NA,TGTGCCAGCAGCCTCCCGGGCCGCTACGAGCAGTACTTC,CASSLPGRYEQYF
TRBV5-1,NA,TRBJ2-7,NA,TGCGCCAGCAGCTTGGCCGTCCGAGGTAGACCGTACGAGCAGTACTTC,CASSLAVRGRPYEQYF
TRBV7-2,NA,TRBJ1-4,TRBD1,TGTGCCAGCAGTCGACAGGGAGTTAATGAAAAACTGTTTTTT,CASSRQGVNEKLFF
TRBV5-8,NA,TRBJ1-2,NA,TGTGCCAGCAGCCGACGGAAACTGGGCGGCTACACCTTC,CASSRRKLGGYTF
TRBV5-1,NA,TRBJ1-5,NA,TGCGCCAGCAGCTTGGACAGTTCCAATCAGCCCCAGCATTTT,CASSLDSSNQPQHF
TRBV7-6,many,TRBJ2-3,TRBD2,TGTGCCAGCAGCTTAAACGAGGGACTAAAACAGTATTTT,CASSLNEGLKQYF
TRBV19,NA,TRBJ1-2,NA,TGTGCCAGTAGTATAGGGTTCCTGGATGGCTACACCTTC,CASSIGFLDGYTF
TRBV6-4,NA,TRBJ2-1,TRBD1,TGTGCCAGCAGTGACTCGATAGGGCCAGGGGGCTACAATGAGCAGTTCTTC,CASSDSIGPGGYNEQFF
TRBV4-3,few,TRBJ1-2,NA,TGCGCCAGCAGCCAAAACAACTATGGCTACACCTTC,CASSQNNYGYTF
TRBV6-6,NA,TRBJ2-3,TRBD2,TGTGCCAGCAGAAGCGGGAATACAGATACGCAGTATTTT,CASRSGNTDTQYF
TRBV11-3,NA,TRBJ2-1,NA,TGTGCCAGCAGCTTAGATCCCTTTGTGAGGAATGAGCAGTTCTTC,CASSLDPFVRNEQFF
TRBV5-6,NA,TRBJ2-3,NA,TGTGCCAGCAGCTTGGAGTGGATTACTAGCACAGATACGCAGTATTTT,CASSLEWITSTDTQYF